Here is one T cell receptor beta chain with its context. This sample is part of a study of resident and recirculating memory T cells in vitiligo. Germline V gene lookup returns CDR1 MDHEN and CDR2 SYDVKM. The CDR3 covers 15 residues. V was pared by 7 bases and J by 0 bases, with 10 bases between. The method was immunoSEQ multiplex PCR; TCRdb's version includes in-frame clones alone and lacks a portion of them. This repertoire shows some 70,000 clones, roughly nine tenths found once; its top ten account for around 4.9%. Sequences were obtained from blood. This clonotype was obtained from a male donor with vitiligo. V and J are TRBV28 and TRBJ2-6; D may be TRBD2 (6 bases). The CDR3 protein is CASTLGGSGANVLTF. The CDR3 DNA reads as TGTGCCAGCACCTTGGGGGGCTCTGGGGCCAACGTCCTGACTTTC.